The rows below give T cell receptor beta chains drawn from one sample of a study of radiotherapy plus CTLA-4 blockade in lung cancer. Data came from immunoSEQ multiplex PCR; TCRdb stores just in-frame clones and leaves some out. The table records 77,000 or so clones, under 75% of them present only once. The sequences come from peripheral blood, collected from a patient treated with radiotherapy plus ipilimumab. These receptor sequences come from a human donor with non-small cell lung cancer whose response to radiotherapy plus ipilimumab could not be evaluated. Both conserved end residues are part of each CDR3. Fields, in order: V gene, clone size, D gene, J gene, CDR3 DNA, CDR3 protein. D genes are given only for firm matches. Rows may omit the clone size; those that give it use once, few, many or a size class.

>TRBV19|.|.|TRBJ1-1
TGTGCCAGTAGACCCTTGACACCCACAAACACTGAAGCTTTCTTT
CASRPLTPTNTEAFF
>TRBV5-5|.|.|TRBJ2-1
TGTGCCAGCAGCTTCGGCTGGGAGGTCGACAATGAGCAGTTCTTC
CASSFGWEVDNEQFF
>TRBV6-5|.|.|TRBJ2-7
TGTGCCAGCAGAGGGGACATCTCCTACGAGCAGTACTTC
CASRGDISYEQYF
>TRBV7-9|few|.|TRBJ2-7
TGTGCCAGCAGCTTTCGGACAGACGAGCAGTACTTC
CASSFRTDEQYF
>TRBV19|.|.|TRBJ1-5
TGTGCCAGTAGTATAGGACCGCAGGGTAATCAGCCCCAGCATTTT
CASSIGPQGNQPQHF
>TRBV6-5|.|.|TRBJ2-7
TGTGCCAGCAGCGGTATGATGGGAGTCCACGAGCAGTACTTC
CASSGMMGVHEQYF
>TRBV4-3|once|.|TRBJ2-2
TGCGCCAGCAGCCAAGATGGGTCTAGCACGACTTCCGGGGAGCTGTTTTTT
CASSQDGSSTTSGELFF
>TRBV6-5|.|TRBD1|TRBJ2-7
TGTGCCAGCAGTGACAGGGGGCGGGTCGACGAGCAGTACTTC
CASSDRGRVDEQYF
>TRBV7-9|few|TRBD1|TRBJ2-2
TGTGCCAGCAGCGAGGCCCCTCCTCGACAGGGGAAAAACACCGGGGAGCTGTTTTTT
CASSEAPPRQGKNTGELFF
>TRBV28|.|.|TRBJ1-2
TGTGCCAGCAGTTTCGGTGGGGCTCTCGGTGATGGCTACACCTTC
CASSFGGALGDGYTF
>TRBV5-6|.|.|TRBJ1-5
TGTGCCAGCAGCTTGGAGGGGGGGCGTGCTCAGCCCCAGCATTTT
CASSLEGGRAQPQHF
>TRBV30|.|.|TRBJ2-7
TGTGCCTGGAGGAATTCAGGGCCCTACGAGCAGTACTTC
CAWRNSGPYEQYF
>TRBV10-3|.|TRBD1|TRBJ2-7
TGTGCCATCAAAACCGAGACAGGGGCCTACGAGCAGTACTTC
CAIKTETGAYEQYF
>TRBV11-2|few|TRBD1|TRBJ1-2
TGTGCCAGCAGCTCCCTGGACAGGGGAATTCGTGGCTACACCTTC
CASSSLDRGIRGYTF
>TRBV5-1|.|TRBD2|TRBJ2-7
TGCGCCAGCAGCTTGTGGCGCGGGAGCTCCTACGAGCAGTACTTC
CASSLWRGSSYEQYF
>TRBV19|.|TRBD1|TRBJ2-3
TGTGCCAGTAGTATAGTAGCCGGGACAGGGGCTGGGGCGCAGTATTTT
CASSIVAGTGAGAQYF
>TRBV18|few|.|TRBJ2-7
TGTGCCAGCTCACCACAAGGACAGCACTACGAGCAGTACTTC
CASSPQGQHYEQYF
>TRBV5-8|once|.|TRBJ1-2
TGTGCCAGCAGCTTTACGGCAGGTCCGGCGTCTTATGGCTACACCTTC
CASSFTAGPASYGYTF
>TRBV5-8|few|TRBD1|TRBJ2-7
TGTGCCAGCAGCCCTAGGGACAGGGTCTACGAGCAGTACTTC
CASSPRDRVYEQYF
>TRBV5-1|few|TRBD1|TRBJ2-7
TGCGCCAGCAGCTCCGGGACAGGGTCCTACGAGCAGTACTTC
CASSSGTGSYEQYF
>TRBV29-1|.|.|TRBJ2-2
TGCAGCGTTGAGTCGCGGGGGGAGCTGTTTTTT
CSVESRGELFF
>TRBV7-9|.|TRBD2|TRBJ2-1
TGTGCCAGCAGCTTTGCACTAGCGGGGGGAGATGAGCAGTTCTTC
CASSFALAGGDEQFF
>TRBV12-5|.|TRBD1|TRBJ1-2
TGTGCTAGTGGTTTGGGAAACCTCAGGGGGCAGAACTATGGCTACACCTTC
CASGLGNLRGQNYGYTF
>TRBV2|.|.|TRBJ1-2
TGTGCCAGCAGTGACGGGTCAAACTATGGCTACACCTTC
CASSDGSNYGYTF
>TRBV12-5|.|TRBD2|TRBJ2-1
TGTGCTAGTGGTTTGCTTTGTCGATTCGGGACTAAACACAATGAGCAGTTCTTC
CASGLLCRFGTKHNEQFF
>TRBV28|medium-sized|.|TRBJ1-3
TGTGCCAGCACGGAGGGGAGCTCTGGAAACACCATATATTTT
CASTEGSSGNTIYF
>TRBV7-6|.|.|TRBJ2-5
TGTGCCAGCAGCTTAGCCTCCGAGACCCAGTACTTC
CASSLASETQYF
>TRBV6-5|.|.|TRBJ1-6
TGTGCCAGCAGTTACTCGAAATGGGGCCCTAATTCACCCCTCCACTTT
CASSYSKWGPNSPLHF
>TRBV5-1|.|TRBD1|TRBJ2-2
TGCGCCACGAAGAGGGACAGCAACACCGGGGAGCTGTTTTTT
CATKRDSNTGELFF
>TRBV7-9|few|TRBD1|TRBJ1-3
TGTGCCAGCAGCTTAGTGGCCGGGACAGGGGTCTCTGGAAACACCATATATTTT
CASSLVAGTGVSGNTIYF
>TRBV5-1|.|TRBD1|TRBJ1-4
TGCGCCAGCAGCTTGGTGACAGGGTCTAATGAAAAACTGTTTTTT
CASSLVTGSNEKLFF
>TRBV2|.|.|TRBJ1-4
TGTGCCAGCAGTGCCCTCCAAGGGGGTGGTGAAAAACTGTTTTTT
CASSALQGGGEKLFF
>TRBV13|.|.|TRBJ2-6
TGTGCCAGCAGCATCACTTGGGGGGCCAACGTCCTGACTTTC
CASSITWGANVLTF
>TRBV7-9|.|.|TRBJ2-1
TGTGCCAGCAGCTTAGCGCCCTATGGGCGGGTTTCCTCCTACAATGAGCAGTTCTTC
CASSLAPYGRVSSYNEQFF
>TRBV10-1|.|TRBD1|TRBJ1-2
TGCGCCAGCAGTGAAATTCGGGGGACAGGGGGCGCAAATAACTATGGCTACACCTTC
CASSEIRGTGGANNYGYTF
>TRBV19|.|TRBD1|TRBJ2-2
TGTGCCAGTAACCCGACAGGGACCACCGGGGAGCTGTTTTTT
CASNPTGTTGELFF
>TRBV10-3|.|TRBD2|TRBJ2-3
TGTGCCATCGGGGGGCGGACTAGCGCATCCACAGATACGCAGTATTTT
CAIGGRTSASTDTQYF
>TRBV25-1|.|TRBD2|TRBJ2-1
TGTGCCAGCAGTGAACATCTAGCGGGAGGCAATGAGCAGTTCTTC
CASSEHLAGGNEQFF
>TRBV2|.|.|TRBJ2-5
TGTGCCAGCAGGAACAGGAGCCAAGAGACCCAGTACTTC
CASRNRSQETQYF
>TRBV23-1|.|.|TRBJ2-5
TGCGCCAGCAGTCAACCCCCAGATCAAGAGACCCAGTACTTC
CASSQPPDQETQYF
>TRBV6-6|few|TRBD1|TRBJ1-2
TGTGCCAGCAGTCCGACTCCGGGACAGGGGTCTGGCTACACCTTC
CASSPTPGQGSGYTF
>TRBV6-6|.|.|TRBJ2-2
TGTGCCACCGTGACCCAGGGGTACACCGGGGAGCTGTTTTTT
CATVTQGYTGELFF
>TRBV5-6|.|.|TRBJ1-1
TGTGCCAGCAGCTTTCTAAATTTGGGGCGGGGGGCTGAAGCTTTCTTT
CASSFLNLGRGAEAFF
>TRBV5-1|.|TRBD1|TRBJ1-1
TGCGCCAGCAGCGGTGGGACAGGGCGAGGGAACACTGAAGCTTTCTTT
CASSGGTGRGNTEAFF
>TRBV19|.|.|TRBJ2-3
TGTGCCAGTAATAATGGCGGGAACACAGATACGCAGTATTTT
CASNNGGNTDTQYF
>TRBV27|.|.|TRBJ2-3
TGTGCCAGCAGCCCCGGGACTCAAGAATGGGATACGCAGTATTTT
CASSPGTQEWDTQYF
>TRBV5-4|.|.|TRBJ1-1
TGTGCCAGCAGCTTGGAGGGGTGGAGCACTGAAGCTTTCTTT
CASSLEGWSTEAFF
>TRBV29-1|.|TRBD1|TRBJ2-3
TGCAGCCTTACCCGGGACAGGGCCACAGATACGCAGTATTTT
CSLTRDRATDTQYF
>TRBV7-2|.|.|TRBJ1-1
TGTGCCAGCAGCGTCGTGGGGGGATTTGCTGAAGCTTTCTTT
CASSVVGGFAEAFF
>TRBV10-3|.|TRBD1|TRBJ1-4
TGTGCCATCAGTGAGTCCGGCAGGGGGAATGAAAAACTGTTTTTT
CAISESGRGNEKLFF
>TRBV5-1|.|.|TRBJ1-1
TGCGCCAGCAGCCCCCAAGACAGCTACACTGAAGCTTTCTTT
CASSPQDSYTEAFF
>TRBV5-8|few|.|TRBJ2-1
TGTGCCAGCAGCTTGGGTGGGGCTGGAGATGAGCAGTTCTTC
CASSLGGAGDEQFF
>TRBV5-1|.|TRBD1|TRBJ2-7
TGCGCCAGCAGCTTGGGAGGGACAGGGGGCCCCTACGAGCAGTACTTC
CASSLGGTGGPYEQYF